One and the same sample provided the 25 T cell receptor beta chains below, sequenced in a study of multiple sclerosis patients with progressive multifocal leukoencephalopathy. The protocol was immunoSEQ multiplex PCR, while the TCRdb copy is restricted to in-frame clones and leaves out a portion. There are over 25,000 clones in the sample; roughly 90% occur only once, and less than 1.6% lies in the top ten. Time point described: 5 to 6 months of natalizumab therapy. Specimen: PBMCs, collected from a patient treated with natalizumab. The receptors originated from a human donor with multiple sclerosis.

The chain employs TRBV7-8 and TRBJ2-2; D is undetermined. Germline CDR1 reads SGHVS; CDR2 reads FQNEAQ. With 3 bases removed from V and 1 base from J, the gap between germline ends came to 6 bases. This CDR3 is 14 amino acids long. The CDR3 loop is CASSFSGNTGELFF. The CDR3 coding sequence is TGTGCCAGCAGCTTCTCAGGGAACACCGGGGAGCTGTTTTTT.

The gene calls are TRBV19 and TRBJ1-2; D is possibly TRBD1 (5 bases). Germline V gene lookup returns CDR1 LNHDA and CDR2 SQIVND (reference sequence). This CDR3 comprises 12 residues. Trimming cost V 2 bases and J 8 bases, with 9 bases left between them. The CDR3 sequence: CASSIQGGGYTF. As DNA, the CDR3 is TGTGCCAGTAGTATACAGGGCGGGGGCTACACCTTC.

V usage is TRBV27 and J usage is TRBJ2-1; D uncertain. Per the germline V gene, CDR1 is MNHEY and CDR2 is SMNVEV (reference sequence). CDR3 length: 12 residues. Trimming removed 4 bases from V and 10 bases from J, with 11 bases in between. The CDR3 sequence is CASSSMGREQFF. CDR3 DNA: TGTGCCAGCAGTTCCATGGGAAGGGAGCAGTTCTTC.

The CDR3 loop reads CASSLGVGNYGYTF. CDR3 nucleotides: TGCGCCAGCAGCTTGGGCGTGGGGAACTATGGCTACACCTTC. The chain links TRBV5-1 to TRBJ1-2; D is uncertain. This CDR3 comprises 14 residues. V was clipped by 0 bases and J by 2 bases, with 8 bases between them. Germline values: CDR1 SGHRS, CDR2 YFSETQ. The variable domain in full, with the rest retrieved from reference TRBV5-1 and TRBJ1-2, is KAGVTQTPRYLIKTRGQQVTLSCSPISGHRSVSWYQQTPGQGLQFLFEYFSETQRNKGNFPGRFSGRQFSNSRSEMNVSTLELGDSALYLCASSLGVGNYGYTFGSGTRLTVV.

This clone was counted between two and nine times. The chain combines TRBV5-6 with TRBJ2-7; 12 nucleotides agree with TRBD1. The CDR3 consists of 15 residues. CDR1 and CDR2 from the germline V gene are SGHDT and YYEEEE. V lost 4 bases to trimming and J lost 5 bases; unmatched junction nucleotides: 7. The CDR3 DNA follows: TGTGCCAGCAGCGTACCGGGACAGGGGGCCGACGAGCAGTACTTC. Translating gives CASSVPGQGADEQYF.

The chain combines TRBV10-3 with TRBJ1-6; tentative D call: TRBD1 (5 bases). V dropped 6 bases and J dropped 9 bases, with 18 bases sitting between them. The CDR3 spans 15 residues. CDR1 and CDR2 (germline): ENHRY, SYGVKD. As DNA, the CDR3 is TGTGCCATCAGCGCGACGACAGTGGCGAGTTCACCCCTCCACTTT. Translated: CAISATTVASSPLHF.

The chain employs TRBV30 and TRBJ1-5; D is undetermined. CDR3 length: 14 amino acids. Trimming removed 0 bases at V and 0 bases at J, with 6 bases between. The germline V gene has CDR1 GTSNPN and CDR2 SVGIG (reference sequence). CDR3: CAWSVLTSNQPQHF. DNA of the CDR3: TGTGCCTGGAGTGTACTGACTAGCAATCAGCCCCAGCATTTT.

This clone was detected once. This chain uses TRBV14 with TRBJ1-2, with 9 bases lining up with TRBD1. The CDR3 spans 16 residues. Germline V CDR1 and CDR2: SGHDN, FVKESK. The ends lost 4 bases at V and 3 bases at J; junction bases unmatched: 9. CDR3 protein: CASSPLPGQGDYGYTF. CDR3 sequence (DNA): TGTGCCAGCAGCCCACTCCCGGGACAGGGTGACTATGGCTACACCTTC.

The genes are TRBV4-3 and TRBJ1-2; D unresolved. The V and J ends lost 0 bases and 2 bases respectively, with 7 bases between them. Germline V gives CDR1 LGHNA, CDR2 YSLEER. The CDR3 sequence is 14 residues long. The CDR3 nucleotides read TGCGCCAGCAGCCAAGATAACCGGAACTATGGCTACACCTTC. It specifies CASSQDNRNYGYTF.

The chain employs TRBV2 and TRBJ2-1; D perhaps matches TRBD2 (5 bases). This CDR3 has 15 residues. With 2 bases removed from V and 0 bases from J, the gap between germline ends came to 8 bases. CDR1 SNHLY and CDR2 FYNNEI come from the germline V gene. The CDR3 region is CASSETDFSYNEQFF. The DNA for the CDR3 is TGTGCCAGCAGTGAAACGGACTTCTCCTACAATGAGCAGTTCTTC.

The rearrangement uses TRBV19 and TRBJ2-2; D is undetermined. The CDR3 is 11 residues long. V was clipped by 4 bases and J by 3 bases, with 0 bases between them. Looked up from germline, CDR1 is LNHDA and CDR2 is SQIVND (reference sequence). The chain's CDR3 is CASSNTGELFF. CDR3 nucleotide sequence: TGTGCCAGTAGTAACACCGGGGAGCTGTTTTTT.

This clone was seen only once. V gene TRBV7-2 combines with J gene TRBJ1-4, with 7 bases aligning to TRBD1. This CDR3 contains 15 residues. V dropped 1 base and J dropped 7; count of bases not matched to a gene: 6. Per the germline V gene, CDR1 is SGHTA and CDR2 is FQGNSA. The CDR3 coding sequence is TGTGCCAGCAGCTTAGTGCAGGGGGGTTTTGAAAAACTGTTTTTT. Encoded protein: CASSLVQGGFEKLFF.

This chain links TRBV6-1 with TRBJ1-2, with 10 bases fitting TRBD1. The CDR3 consists of 12 residues. The germline CDR1 and CDR2 sequences are MNHNS and SASEGT. The V gene end was trimmed by 11 bases and the J gene end by 7 bases; junction bases not matched to a gene: 7. This CDR3 reads CASRDRGGGYTF. CDR3 DNA: TGTGCCTCACGGGACAGGGGTGGTGGCTACACCTTC.

The chain joins TRBV30 to TRBJ2-6, with D perhaps given as TRBD1 or TRBD2 (5 bases each). This CDR3 spans 15 amino acids. V was pared by 2 bases and J by 1 base, with 9 bases between. Looked up from germline, CDR1 is GTSNPN and CDR2 is SVGIG (reference sequence). DNA for the CDR3: TGTGCCTGGAGTTGGGGGAAATCTGGGGCCAACGTCCTGACTTTC. Translation gives CAWSWGKSGANVLTF.

The V and J genes are TRBV28 and TRBJ2-1; 8 bases match TRBD1. V lost 1 base, J lost 3 bases, and 8 bases stayed unmatched. CDR3 length: 17 amino acids. Germline CDR1 is MDHEN and CDR2 is SYDVKM. The CDR3 sequence is CASSLSRTGSFYNEQFF. CDR3 sequence (DNA): TGTGCCAGCAGTTTATCCCGGACAGGGTCTTTCTACAATGAGCAGTTCTTC.

This clone occurred a few times. V is TRBV6-5 and J is TRBJ1-5; no firm D call. Germline V gene lookup returns CDR1 MNHEY and CDR2 SVGAGI. The CDR3 is 13 residues long. V lost 6 bases and J 2 bases, leaving 8 bases between the germline ends. The CDR3 sequence: CASRPSGNQPQHF. As DNA, the CDR3 is TGTGCCAGCAGGCCTTCTGGCAATCAGCCCCAGCATTTT.

On this clone itself: Mismatch with germline at one junction end may stem from a read error. The chain joins TRBV2 to TRBJ2-5; TRBD1 aligns across 7 bases. CDR1 is SNHLY, CDR2 FYNNEI, per germline. The CDR3 loop spans 15 amino acids. CDR3 in DNA: TGTGCCAGCAGCGAAGGGACAGAACCAAGAGGGACCCAGTACTTC. Translated, it gives CASSEGTEPRGTQYF.

The chain employs TRBV10-3 and TRBJ1-5; TRBD1 agrees at 8 bases. CDR3 length equals 13 residues. Trimming cost V 10 bases and J 5 bases; bases outside gene matches: 7. Germline lookup yields CDR1 ENHRY and CDR2 SYGVKD. The CDR3 is CASHRGEDQPQHF. The CDR3 DNA follows: TGTGCCAGCCACAGGGGGGAGGATCAGCCCCAGCATTTT.

The chain recombines TRBV7-2 with TRBJ2-1; no reliable D call. The germline gives CDR1 SGHTA, CDR2 FQGNSA. V lost 3 bases to trimming and J lost 7 bases, with 7 bases between them. This CDR3 contains 12 residues. CDR3 in DNA: TGTGCCAGCAGCTTGGACCGGAATGAGCAGTTCTTC. This codes for CASSLDRNEQFF.

The chain links TRBV11-3 to TRBJ1-1, with TRBD1 matching 7 bases. CDR1 is SGHNT, CDR2 YENEEA, per germline. The CDR3 totals 14 residues. V lost 2 bases, J lost 9 bases, and 9 bases stayed unmatched. The CDR3 spells CASSLYRDRDQAFF. In DNA form, the CDR3 reads TGTGCCAGCAGCTTATACCGGGACAGAGATCAAGCTTTCTTT.

The chain uses TRBV7-2 and TRBJ2-1, with D perhaps matching TRBD2 (5 bases). This CDR3 comprises 12 residues. CDR1 is SGHTA and CDR2 is FQGNSA in the germline V gene. Deletions cut 5 bases from V and 12 bases from J, with 14 bases between. The CDR3 sequence: CASSPPGLGQFF. In DNA, the CDR3 is TGTGCCAGCAGCCCCCCGGGGTTGGGGCAGTTCTTC.

The chain uses TRBV11-2 and TRBJ2-7, with D perhaps given as TRBD1 or TRBD2 (6 bases each). The ends were cut back, 4 bases at V and 6 bases at J, with 13 bases in the middle. The CDR3 is 13 residues long. Germline V gives CDR1 SGHAT, CDR2 FQNNGV. The CDR3 region is CASSSFRGGEQYF. The CDR3 DNA follows: TGTGCCAGCAGCTCCTTCAGGGGAGGCGAGCAGTACTTC.

This chain joins TRBV5-1 and TRBJ2-3, with D unclear. The CDR3 contains 14 residues. The V end lost 0 bases, the J end lost 2 bases, and 7 bases lay between the germline ends. The germline V gene encodes CDR1 SGHRS and CDR2 YFSETQ. In nucleotides, the CDR3 is TGCGCCAGCAGCTTGGGGCAAGACACAGATACGCAGTATTTT. This gives the protein CASSLGQDTDTQYF.

The chain employs TRBV30 and TRBJ1-1; D is perhaps TRBD1 (6 bases). Trimming took off 8 bases at V and 3 bases at J, with 13 bases between the two ends. The CDR3 has 12 residues. Germline-derived CDR1 and CDR2 are GTSNPN and SVGIG (reference sequence). The chain's CDR3 is CARARTDTEAFF. The CDR3, as DNA: TGTGCCCGAGCGAGGACAGACACTGAAGCTTTCTTT.

V gene TRBV6-6 combines with J gene TRBJ2-2; no definite D call. The V gene's germline CDR1 is MNHNY and CDR2 SVGAGI (reference sequence). This CDR3 contains 11 residues. V was pared by 4 bases and J by 6 bases, with 3 bases between. Written as DNA, the CDR3 is TGTGCCAGCAGTTCGGCCGGGGAGCTGTTTTTT. Translated, it gives CASSSAGELFF.